A selection of T cell receptor gamma chains follows, all from one sample in a study of gamma-delta T cells after stem cell transplantation. TCRdb redid the clone calls on the RT-PCR reads with CATT. The sample shows 2,500 to 3,000 gamma-chain clones, 18% of them seen only once. Sequencing was performed on gamma-delta T cells. The receptors were sampled from a human donor. It is not recorded whose cells these are; they may come from a transplant donor. The CDR3 runs from the conserved cysteine through the conserved F or W. Clone size is not always given. Where it is, it says once, few, many or a class for expanded clones.

clone_size: -; cdr3_length: 16; j_call: TRGJP2; v_call: TRGV3; cdr3_aa: CATWDNAGGRDWIKTF; cdr3_nt: TGTGCCACCTGGGACAACGCTGGGGGACGTGATTGGATCAAGACGTTT
clone_size: few; cdr3_length: 14; j_call: TRGJ1/TRGJ2; v_call: TRGV9; cdr3_aa: CALWEASNYYKKLF; cdr3_nt: TGTGCCTTGTGGGAGGCCTCAAATTATTATAAGAAACTCTTT
clone_size: few; cdr3_length: 12; j_call: TRGJ1/TRGJ2; v_call: TRGV2; cdr3_aa: CATWDEIYKKLF; cdr3_nt: TGTGCCACCTGGGACGAAATCTATAAGAAACTCTTT
clone_size: few; cdr3_length: 12; j_call: TRGJ1/TRGJ2; v_call: TRGV4; cdr3_aa: CATWDYYYKKLF; cdr3_nt: TGTGCCACCTGGGACTATTATTATAAGAAACTCTTT
clone_size: large; cdr3_length: 16; j_call: TRGJP; v_call: TRGV9; cdr3_aa: CALWEVEELGKKIKVF; cdr3_nt: TGTGCCTTGTGGGAGGTCGAAGAGTTGGGCAAAAAAATCAAGGTATTT
clone_size: -; cdr3_length: 13; j_call: TRGJ1/TRGJ2; v_call: TRGV2; cdr3_aa: CATWGGLWYKKLF; cdr3_nt: TGTGCCACCTGGGGCGGGCTGTGGTATAAGAAACTCTTT
clone_size: large; cdr3_length: 16; j_call: TRGJ1/TRGJ2; v_call: TRGV9; cdr3_aa: CALWEVQGGIYYKKLF; cdr3_nt: TGTGCCTTGTGGGAGGTGCAGGGCGGAATTTATTATAAGAAACTCTTT
clone_size: -; cdr3_length: 14; j_call: TRGJP2; v_call: TRGV8; cdr3_aa: CATCDHSSDWIKTF; cdr3_nt: TGTGCCACCTGTGACCATAGTAGTGATTGGATCAAGACGTTT
clone_size: -; cdr3_length: 13; j_call: TRGJ1/TRGJ2; v_call: TRGV9; cdr3_aa: CALWEVRSYKKLF; cdr3_nt: TGTGCCTTGTGGGAGGTGCGTTCTTATAAGAAACTCTTT
clone_size: few; cdr3_length: 15; j_call: TRGJ1/TRGJ2; v_call: TRGV5; cdr3_aa: CATWDTAPSYYKKLF; cdr3_nt: TGTGCCACCTGGGACACTGCGCCCTCATATTATAAGAAACTCTTT
clone_size: large; cdr3_length: 12; j_call: TRGJ1/TRGJ2; v_call: TRGV3; cdr3_aa: CATWENYYKKLF; cdr3_nt: TGTGCCACCTGGGAGAATTATTATAAGAAACTCTTT
clone_size: -; cdr3_length: 13; j_call: TRGJ1/TRGJ2; v_call: TRGV3; cdr3_aa: CATWDRRFDKKLF; cdr3_nt: TGTGCCACCTGGGACAGGCGGTTCGATAAGAAACTCTTC
clone_size: medium-sized; cdr3_length: 11; j_call: TRGJ1/TRGJ2; v_call: TRGV9; cdr3_aa: CALWGYYKKLF; cdr3_nt: TGTGCCTTGTGGGGTTATTATAAGAAACTCTTT
clone_size: few; cdr3_length: 17; j_call: TRGJP2; v_call: TRGV3; cdr3_aa: CATWDRLGGRSDWIKTF; cdr3_nt: TGTGCCACCTGGGACAGGCTGGGGGGACGAAGTGATTGGATCAAGACGTTT
clone_size: once; cdr3_length: 13; j_call: TRGJ1/TRGJ2; v_call: TRGV2; cdr3_aa: CATWDGHRYKKLF; cdr3_nt: TGTGCCACCTGGGACGGGCACAGATATAAGAAACTCTTT
clone_size: few; cdr3_length: 15; j_call: TRGJP2; v_call: TRGV8; cdr3_aa: CATWDRYSSDWIKTF; cdr3_nt: TGTGCCACCTGGGATAGATATAGTAGTGATTGGATCAAGACGTTT
clone_size: -; cdr3_length: 14; j_call: TRGJP2; v_call: TRGV4; cdr3_aa: CATWAHSSDWIKTF; cdr3_nt: TGTGCCACCTGGGCCCATAGTAGTGATTGGATCAAGACGTTT
clone_size: -; cdr3_length: 12; j_call: TRGJ1/TRGJ2; v_call: TRGV2; cdr3_aa: CATWDGPSKKLF; cdr3_nt: TGTGCCACCTGGGACGGCCCTAGTAAGAAACTCTTT
clone_size: few; cdr3_length: 9; j_call: TRGJ1/TRGJ2; v_call: TRGV2; cdr3_aa: CATWDVGLF; cdr3_nt: TGTGCCACCTGGGACGTTGGCCTCTTT
clone_size: -; cdr3_length: 10; j_call: TRGJ1/TRGJ2; v_call: TRGV3; cdr3_aa: CATPTWGKLF; cdr3_nt: TGTGCCACCCCAACGTGGGGGAAACTCTTT
clone_size: -; cdr3_length: 13; j_call: TRGJ1/TRGJ2; v_call: TRGV4; cdr3_aa: CATWDGRSYKKLF; cdr3_nt: TGTGCCACCTGGGATGGGAGGTCTTATAAGAAACTCTTT
clone_size: -; cdr3_length: 13; j_call: TRGJP2; v_call: TRGV2; cdr3_aa: CATWDASDWIKTF; cdr3_nt: TGTGCCACCTGGGACGCCAGTGATTGGATCAAGACGTTT
clone_size: -; cdr3_length: 13; j_call: TRGJ1/TRGJ2; v_call: TRGV3; cdr3_aa: CATWDRPGYKKLF; cdr3_nt: TGTGCCACCTGGGACAGGCCAGGGTATAAGAAACTCTTT
clone_size: few; cdr3_length: 13; j_call: TRGJ1/TRGJ2; v_call: TRGV4; cdr3_aa: CATWEAQNYKKLF; cdr3_nt: TGTGCCACCTGGGAGGCCCAGAATTATAAGAAACTCTTT
clone_size: few; cdr3_length: 15; j_call: TRGJ1/TRGJ2; v_call: TRGV9; cdr3_aa: CALWEGLPNYYKKLF; cdr3_nt: TGTGCCTTGTGGGAGGGCTTACCTAATTATTATAAGAAACTCTTT
clone_size: -; cdr3_length: 15; j_call: TRGJP; v_call: TRGV2; cdr3_aa: CATWDERVGKKIKVF; cdr3_nt: TGTGCCACCTGGGACGAAAGGGTGGGCAAAAAAATCAAGGTATTT
clone_size: medium-sized; cdr3_length: 11; j_call: TRGJ1/TRGJ2; v_call: TRGV2; cdr3_aa: CATWDGPKKLF; cdr3_nt: TGTGCCACCTGGGACGGGCCAAAGAAACTCTTT
clone_size: -; cdr3_length: 13; j_call: TRGJ1/TRGJ2; v_call: TRGV2; cdr3_aa: CATWDGPGYKKLF; cdr3_nt: TGTGCCACCTGGGACGGGCCAGGCTATAAGAAACTCTTT
clone_size: once; cdr3_length: 12; j_call: TRGJ1/TRGJ2; v_call: TRGV4; cdr3_aa: CATWDGSIKKLF; cdr3_nt: TGCGCCACCTGGGATGGGTCGATAAAGAAACTCTTT